This T cell receptor (beta chain) appears in the sequencing data of a study of beta chain features in type 1 diabetes. Study-wide context: Healthy donors resembled patients in age, gender and cell yields. Study outcomes and limitations: When VDJ junctions were examined, type 1 diabetes patients showed fewer insertions and more deletions. TCRB CDR3 length was moderately but significantly reduced in all four CD4+ subsets of Type 1 diabetes patients.

Stem cell-like memory, regulatory, central memory and naive CD4+ cells were sorted via CD45RO/CCR7/CD25/CD127/CD95/CD27. Regarding this clone: Its target is not known.

Reverse transcribing all isolated RNA meant expressed TCRB transcripts were sequenced. Clones were read by immunoSEQ multiplex PCR, and TCRdb kept only the in-frame ones, dropping some. The profile covers about 160,000 clones, with 63% appearing a single time and about 0.091% taken by the ten largest. Per the germline V gene, CDR1 is SGHTA and CDR2 is FQGNSA. Trimming cost V 6 bases and J 4 bases, with 15 bases left between them. The length of the CDR3 is 14 residues. This receptor was obtained from a man between 25 and 39 years old with type 1 diabetes. The chain combines TRBV7-2 with TRBJ1-2, with D possibly matching TRBD1 (6 bases). Source material: naive CD4+ T cells from blood. DNA for the CDR3: TGTGCCAGCAGTTTACAACAGGGATCCTATGGCTACACCTTC. It specifies CASSLQQGSYGYTF.